Listed below are T cell receptor beta chains from one sample, sequenced in a study of T cell repertoires in cytomegalovirus infection. From the reads, TCRdb called clonotypes with MiXCR, one entry per CDR3 protein. The data contain 830,000 or so distinct CDR3 sequences, approximately 30% of them singletons. No antigen is known for these receptors. Material: cultured CD8+ T cells from PBMCs, obtained from culture after CMV antigen stimulation. All receptors derive from a human donor in good health (CMV status not recorded). Some clones in this sample may be carry-over from other donors' samples. CDR3s include the opening cysteine and the closing phenylalanine or tryptophan. The D gene is left open where the match is weak. Size values are once, few and many counts, or a class for expanded clones, and some rows have none.

DNA | CDR3 | D | J | size | V
TGTGCCACCCTGAGGGGGGGCACTGAAGCTTTCTTT | CATLRGGTEAFF | NA | TRBJ1-1 | NA | TRBV6-6
TGCGCCAGCAGCCAAGACGGAGCGGGGAGCACAGATACGCAGTATTTT | CASSQDGAGSTDTQYF | TRBD2 | TRBJ2-3 | few | TRBV4-3
TGTGCCAGCAGTGCCGGTCAGGGGGCAGTTGGCTACACCTTC | CASSAGQGAVGYTF | TRBD1 | TRBJ1-2 | few | TRBV27
TGCAGTGCTAGCCCCGGGACTAGCGGTGCCTACGAGCAGTACTTC | CSASPGTSGAYEQYF | TRBD2 | TRBJ2-7 | NA | TRBV20-1
TGTGCCAGCAGAGGGGGGGATCCCGTTTTGGAGGAGCAGTACTTC | CASRGGDPVLEEQYF | NA | TRBJ2-7 | NA | TRBV6-6
TGCGCCAGCCTTCCGACAACTTATAGCAATCAGCCCCAGCATTTT | CASLPTTYSNQPQHF | NA | TRBJ1-5 | few | TRBV4-1
TGCAGTGCTAGGGAAGGGGACGAGCAGTACTTC | CSAREGDEQYF | NA | TRBJ2-7 | NA | TRBV20-1
TGTGCCAGCAGCCCCATAGGCGGGCTGAACACAGATACGCAGTATTTT | CASSPIGGLNTDTQYF | NA | TRBJ2-3 | many | TRBV7-2
TGTGCCAGCAGCTTACAGCCCCCGGGACTAGCTTATAGCACAGATACGCAGTATTTT | CASSLQPPGLAYSTDTQYF | TRBD2 | TRBJ2-3 | NA | TRBV11-2
TGTGCCAGCAGTTACGGGGCCGGGGGCAGTAATTCACCCCTCCACTTT | CASSYGAGGSNSPLHF | NA | TRBJ1-6 | few | TRBV6-5
TGTGCTAGTGCCATAACGGAGCAGTACTTC | CASAITEQYF | NA | TRBJ2-7 | NA | TRBV12-5
TGTGCCAGTAGGGGAAGGGGGACAGGATCCTACGAGCAGTACTTC | CASRGRGTGSYEQYF | TRBD1 | TRBJ2-7 | many | TRBV19
TGTGCCATCAGTGTGTCATTCCCAGTGGGGTTCCAGGTCCCCTCCTATAATTCACCCCTCCACTTT | CAISVSFPVGFQVPSYNSPLHF | NA | TRBJ1-6 | NA | TRBV10-3
TGCGCCAACAGCTTGGTGGCTTCACGGCTGGGGACAGGAAACACCGGGGAGCTGTTTTTT | CANSLVASRLGTGNTGELFF | TRBD1 | TRBJ2-2 | NA | TRBV5-1
TGTGCCAGCAGTTTAGGCGAAGGAAACACCATATATTTT | CASSLGEGNTIYF | NA | TRBJ1-3 | NA | TRBV27
TGTGCTAGTGGTGACGGGACAACCAATGAGCAGTTCTTC | CASGDGTTNEQFF | NA | TRBJ2-1 | few | TRBV12-5
TGCGCCAGCAGCCAAGGGACCGAAAACAACTATGGCTACACCTTC | CASSQGTENNYGYTF | NA | TRBJ1-2 | few | TRBV4-1
TGTGCCAGCAGTCCTCCTTTAGGGGGCAGGGGCACAGATACGCAGTATTTT | CASSPPLGGRGTDTQYF | TRBD1 | TRBJ2-3 | NA | TRBV28
TGCGCCAGCAGCCAAGATCCAACAGGGGGCAGGGACACTGAAGCTTTCTTT | CASSQDPTGGRDTEAFF | TRBD1 | TRBJ1-1 | NA | TRBV4-3
TGTGCCAGCAGCTTAGGTGACAAGAGCTCCTACGAGCAGTACTTC | CASSLGDKSSYEQYF | NA | TRBJ2-7 | NA | TRBV7-9
TGCAGTGCTAGAGATCGACAGGGCGGGACTGAAGCTTTCTTT | CSARDRQGGTEAFF | TRBD1 | TRBJ1-1 | NA | TRBV20-1
TGCGCCAGCAGCCAAAGGACAGGGATCTATGAGCAGTTCTTC | CASSQRTGIYEQFF | TRBD1 | TRBJ2-1 | NA | TRBV4-1
TGTGCCAGTAGTACCAGGGGGCCGGGCGGGGAGCTGTTTTTT | CASSTRGPGGELFF | TRBD1 | TRBJ2-2 | NA | TRBV19
TGTGCCAGCAGCTTCCAGGGGGGGCCTTTACAAGAGACCCAGTACTTC | CASSFQGGPLQETQYF | NA | TRBJ2-5 | few | TRBV7-9
TGTGCCAGCAGTTTATCAGGGCGCCAAGAGACCCAGTACTTC | CASSLSGRQETQYF | NA | TRBJ2-5 | many | TRBV12-3/TRBV12-4
TGTGCCAGCAGCCTCCATACAAGGGTTGCGCAGTACTTC | CASSLHTRVAQYF | NA | TRBJ2-7 | NA | TRBV7-4
TGTGCCAGCAGTTTGGGGTTAAATTCACCCCTCCACTTT | CASSLGLNSPLHF | NA | TRBJ1-6 | NA | TRBV28
TGTGCCAGCAGCCCTAGCGGGCTCCCTAGGGAGCAGTTCTTC | CASSPSGLPREQFF | TRBD2 | TRBJ2-1 | few | TRBV6-5
TGTGCCAGCAGCGATGCAGGGGGGAATGAAAAACTGTTTTTT | CASSDAGGNEKLFF | TRBD1 | TRBJ1-4 | many | TRBV7-2
TGTGCCATCAGTGAGTCTACAGGGGGCTTTCCCTACAATGAGCAGTTCTTC | CAISESTGGFPYNEQFF | TRBD1 | TRBJ2-1 | few | TRBV10-3
TGTGCCAGCAGCCCGGGTTTCTACGGCTACGAGCAGTACTTC | CASSPGFYGYEQYF | NA | TRBJ2-7 | few | TRBV5-6
TGTGCCAGCAGTTTAGCGGGACACTCAAGGACAGAGACCCAGTACTTC | CASSLAGHSRTETQYF | NA | TRBJ2-5 | NA | TRBV12-3/TRBV12-4
TGTGCCAGCAGTTGGGGCGGGGGAGGGCAGACCCAGTACTTC | CASSWGGGGQTQYF | TRBD2 | TRBJ2-5 | once | TRBV28
TGTGCCAGCAGCGACAAAAGGGGTACCAGTCAGCCCCAGCATTTT | CASSDKRGTSQPQHF | NA | TRBJ1-5 | NA | TRBV13
TGTGCCAGCAGTCGCGGGGGGAACAATGAGCAGTTCTTC | CASSRGGNNEQFF | TRBD2 | TRBJ2-1 | few | TRBV6-1
TGTGCCAGCAAATCACCCGCTTCTACAGATACGCAGTATTTT | CASKSPASTDTQYF | NA | TRBJ2-3 | few | TRBV9
TGTGCCAGCAGTTTTGGGAGGTTCCCCGAAGGGGATACGCAGTATTTT | CASSFGRFPEGDTQYF | NA | TRBJ2-3 | few | TRBV28
TGTGCCAGCAGCCCCCGCGGGCACTTGGACTTC | CASSPRGHLDF | NA | TRBJ2-5 | once | TRBV7-9
TGTGCCAGTATAAGAGTGGGCCTAGCGGGCCCTAGTAGCTCCTACAATGAGCAGTTCTTC | CASIRVGLAGPSSSYNEQFF | TRBD2 | TRBJ2-1 | NA | TRBV19
TGTGCCAGCAAATACTTGGCGTCGGAGGCAGATACGCAGTATTTT | CASKYLASEADTQYF | NA | TRBJ2-3 | once | TRBV6-2/TRBV6-3
TGTGCCAGTAGGGCTAGGGCGTCGGGACAGAACTATGGCTACACCTTC | CASRARASGQNYGYTF | TRBD1 | TRBJ1-2 | NA | TRBV2
TGTGCCAGCAGTTCGGACAGGGGAGTCACTGAAGCTTTCTTT | CASSSDRGVTEAFF | TRBD1 | TRBJ1-1 | few | TRBV6-2/TRBV6-3